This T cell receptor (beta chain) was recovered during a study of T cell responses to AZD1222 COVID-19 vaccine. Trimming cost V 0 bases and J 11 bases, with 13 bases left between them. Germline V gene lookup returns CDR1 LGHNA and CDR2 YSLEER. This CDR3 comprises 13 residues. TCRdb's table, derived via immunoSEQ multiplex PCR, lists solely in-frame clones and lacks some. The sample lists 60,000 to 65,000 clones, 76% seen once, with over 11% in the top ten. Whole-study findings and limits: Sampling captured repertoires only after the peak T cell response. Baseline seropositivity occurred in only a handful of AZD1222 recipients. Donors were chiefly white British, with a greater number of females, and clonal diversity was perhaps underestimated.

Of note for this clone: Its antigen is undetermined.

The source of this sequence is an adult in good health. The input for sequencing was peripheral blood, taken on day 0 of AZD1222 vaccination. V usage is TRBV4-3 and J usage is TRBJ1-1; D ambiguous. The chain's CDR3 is CASSQEQVGVAFF. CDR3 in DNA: TGCGCCAGCAGCCAAGAGCAGGTGGGAGTCGCTTTCTTT.